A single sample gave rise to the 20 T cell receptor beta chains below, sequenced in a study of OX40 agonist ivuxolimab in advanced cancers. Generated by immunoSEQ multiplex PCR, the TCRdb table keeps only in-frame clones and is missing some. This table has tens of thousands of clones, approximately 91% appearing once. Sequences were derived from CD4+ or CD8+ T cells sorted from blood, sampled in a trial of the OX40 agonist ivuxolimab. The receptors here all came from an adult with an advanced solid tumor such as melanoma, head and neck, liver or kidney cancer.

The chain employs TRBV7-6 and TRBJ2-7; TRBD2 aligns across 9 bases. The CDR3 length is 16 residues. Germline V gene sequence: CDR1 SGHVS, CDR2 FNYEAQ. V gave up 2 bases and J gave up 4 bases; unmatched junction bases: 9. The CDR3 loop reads CASSLQPSGMGYEQYF. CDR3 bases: TGTGCCAGCAGCTTACAACCTAGCGGGATGGGATACGAGCAGTACTTC. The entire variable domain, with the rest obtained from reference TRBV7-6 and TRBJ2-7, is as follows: GAGVSQSPRYKVTKRGQDVALRCDPISGHVSLYWYRQALGQGPEFLTYFNYEAQQDKSGLPNDRFSAERPEGSISTLTIQRTEQRDSAMYRCASSLQPSGMGYEQYFGPGTRLTVT.

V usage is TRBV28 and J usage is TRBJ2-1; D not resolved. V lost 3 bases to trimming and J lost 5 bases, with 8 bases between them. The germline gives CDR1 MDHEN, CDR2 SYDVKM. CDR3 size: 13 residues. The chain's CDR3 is CASSFGANNEQFF. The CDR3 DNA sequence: TGTGCCAGCAGTTTCGGAGCCAACAATGAGCAGTTCTTC.

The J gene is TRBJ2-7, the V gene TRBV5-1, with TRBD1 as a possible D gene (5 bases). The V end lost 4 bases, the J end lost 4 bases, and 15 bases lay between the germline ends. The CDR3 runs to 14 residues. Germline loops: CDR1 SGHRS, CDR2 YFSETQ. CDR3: CASSLGQGRYEQYF. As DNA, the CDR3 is TGCGCCAGCAGCCTCGGGCAGGGCCGGTACGAGCAGTACTTC.

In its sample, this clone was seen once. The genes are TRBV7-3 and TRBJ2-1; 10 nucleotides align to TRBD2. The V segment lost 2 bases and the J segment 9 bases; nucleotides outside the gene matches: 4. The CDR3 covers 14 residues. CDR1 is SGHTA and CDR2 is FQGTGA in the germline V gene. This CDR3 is CASSLLAGVGEQFF. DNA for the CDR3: TGTGCCAGCAGCTTACTAGCGGGAGTTGGTGAGCAGTTCTTC.

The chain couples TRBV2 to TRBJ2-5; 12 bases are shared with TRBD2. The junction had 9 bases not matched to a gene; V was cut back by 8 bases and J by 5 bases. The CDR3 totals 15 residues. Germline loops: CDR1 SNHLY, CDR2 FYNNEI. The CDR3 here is CASSRLAGGWETQYF. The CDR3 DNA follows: TGTGCCAGCTCGCGGCTAGCGGGAGGGTGGGAGACCCAGTACTTC.

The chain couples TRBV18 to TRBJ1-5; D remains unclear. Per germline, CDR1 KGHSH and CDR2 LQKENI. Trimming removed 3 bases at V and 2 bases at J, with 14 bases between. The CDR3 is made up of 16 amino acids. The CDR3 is CASSPPGKGGNQPQHF. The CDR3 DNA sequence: TGTGCCAGCTCACCCCCCGGGAAGGGAGGCAATCAGCCCCAGCATTTT. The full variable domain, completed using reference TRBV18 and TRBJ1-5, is NAGVMQNPRHLVRRRGQEARLRCSPMKGHSHVYWYRQLPEEGLKFMVYLQKENIIDESGMPKERFSAEFPKEGPSILRIQQVVRGDSAAYFCASSPPGKGGNQPQHFGDGTRLSIL.

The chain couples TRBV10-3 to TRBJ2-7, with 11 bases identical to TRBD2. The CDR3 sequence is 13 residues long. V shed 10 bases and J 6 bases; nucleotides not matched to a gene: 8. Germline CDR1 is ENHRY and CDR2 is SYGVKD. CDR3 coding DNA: TGTGCCACAGGGACTAGCGGAGCTGTCGAGCAGTACTTC. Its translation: CATGTSGAVEQYF.

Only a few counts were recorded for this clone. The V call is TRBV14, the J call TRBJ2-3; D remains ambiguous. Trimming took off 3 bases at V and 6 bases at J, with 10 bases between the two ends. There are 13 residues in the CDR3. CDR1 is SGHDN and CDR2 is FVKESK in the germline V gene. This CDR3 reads CASSHAGYDTQYF. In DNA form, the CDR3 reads TGTGCCAGCAGCCATGCTGGGTACGATACGCAGTATTTT.

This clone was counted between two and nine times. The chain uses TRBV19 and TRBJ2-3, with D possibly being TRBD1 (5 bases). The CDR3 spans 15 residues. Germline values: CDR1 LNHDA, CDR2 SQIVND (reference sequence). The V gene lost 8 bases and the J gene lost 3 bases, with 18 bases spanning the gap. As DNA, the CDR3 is TGTGCCAGTCGTCAGGGAAGCTCAGCGACAGATACGCAGTATTTT. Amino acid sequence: CASRQGSSATDTQYF.

CDR3 nucleotide sequence: TGTGCCAGCAGTCTCGGGGGGGCGGATACGCAGTATTTT. Translating gives CASSLGGADTQYF. The chain has TRBV25-1 and TRBJ2-3; 8 nucleotides align to TRBD2. The CDR3 sequence is 13 residues long. Germline V gene lookup returns CDR1 MGHDK and CDR2 SYGVNS. V gave up 5 bases and J gave up 6 bases; unmatched junction bases: 4.

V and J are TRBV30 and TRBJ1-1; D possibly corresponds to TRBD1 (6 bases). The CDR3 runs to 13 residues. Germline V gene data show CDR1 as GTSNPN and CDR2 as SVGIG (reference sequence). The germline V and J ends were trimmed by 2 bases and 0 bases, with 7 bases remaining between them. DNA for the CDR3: TGTGCCTGGAGTTACAGGGTGAACACTGAAGCTTTCTTT. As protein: CAWSYRVNTEAFF.

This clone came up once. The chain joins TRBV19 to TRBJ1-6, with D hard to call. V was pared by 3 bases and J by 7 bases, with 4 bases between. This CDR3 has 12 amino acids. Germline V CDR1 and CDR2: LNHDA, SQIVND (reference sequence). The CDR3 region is CASSMTNSPLHF. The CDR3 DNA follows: TGTGCCAGTAGTATGACAAATTCACCCCTCCACTTT.

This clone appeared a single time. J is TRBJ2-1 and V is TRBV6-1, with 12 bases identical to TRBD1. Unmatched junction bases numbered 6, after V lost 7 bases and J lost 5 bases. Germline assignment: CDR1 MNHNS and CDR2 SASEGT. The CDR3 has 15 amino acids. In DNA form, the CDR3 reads TGTGCCAGCATGTTGGGACAGGGGGCACACAATGAGCAGTTCTTC. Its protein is CASMLGQGAHNEQFF.

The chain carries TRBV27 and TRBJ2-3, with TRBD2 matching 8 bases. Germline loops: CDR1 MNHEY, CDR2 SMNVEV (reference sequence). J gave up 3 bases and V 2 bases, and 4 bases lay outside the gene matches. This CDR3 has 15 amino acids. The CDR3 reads CASSLGAGGTDTQYF. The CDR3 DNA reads TGTGCCAGCAGTTTAGGGGCGGGGGGTACAGATACGCAGTATTTT.

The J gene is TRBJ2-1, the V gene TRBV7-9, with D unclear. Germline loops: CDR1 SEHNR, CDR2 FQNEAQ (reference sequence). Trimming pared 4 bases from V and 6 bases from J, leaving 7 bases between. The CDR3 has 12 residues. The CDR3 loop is CASSYRSNEQFF. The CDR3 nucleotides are TGTGCCAGCAGCTATAGGAGCAATGAGCAGTTCTTC. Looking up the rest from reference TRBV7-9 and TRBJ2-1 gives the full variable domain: DTGVSQNPRHKITKRGQNVTFRCDPISEHNRLYWYRQTLGQGPEFLTYFQNEAQLEKSRLLSDRFSAERPKGSFSTLEIQRTEQGDSAMYLCASSYRSNEQFFGPGTRLTVL.

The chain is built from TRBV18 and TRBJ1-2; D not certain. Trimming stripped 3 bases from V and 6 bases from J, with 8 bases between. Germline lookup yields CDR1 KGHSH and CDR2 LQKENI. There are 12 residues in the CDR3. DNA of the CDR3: TGTGCCAGCTCACCCTCGTCTGATGGCTACACCTTC. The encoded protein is CASSPSSDGYTF.

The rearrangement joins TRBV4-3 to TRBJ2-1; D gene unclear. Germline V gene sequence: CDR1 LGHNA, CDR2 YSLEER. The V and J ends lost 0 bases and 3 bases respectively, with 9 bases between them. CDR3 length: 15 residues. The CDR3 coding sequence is TGCGCCAGCAGCCAAGATCATATTCTCTACAATGAGCAGTTCTTC. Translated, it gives CASSQDHILYNEQFF.

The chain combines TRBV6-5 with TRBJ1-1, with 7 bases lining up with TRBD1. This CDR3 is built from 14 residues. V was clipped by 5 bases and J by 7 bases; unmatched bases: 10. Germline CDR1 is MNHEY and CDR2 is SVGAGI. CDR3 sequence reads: CASSADRDLSEAFF. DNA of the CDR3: TGTGCCAGCAGTGCCGACAGGGACCTTAGTGAAGCTTTCTTT.

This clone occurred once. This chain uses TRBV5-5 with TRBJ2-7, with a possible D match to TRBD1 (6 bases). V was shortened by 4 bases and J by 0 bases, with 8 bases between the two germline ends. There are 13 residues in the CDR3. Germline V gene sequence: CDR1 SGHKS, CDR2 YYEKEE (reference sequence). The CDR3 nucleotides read TGTGCCAGCAGCAGGGACATCTCCTACGAGCAGTACTTC. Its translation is CASSRDISYEQYF.

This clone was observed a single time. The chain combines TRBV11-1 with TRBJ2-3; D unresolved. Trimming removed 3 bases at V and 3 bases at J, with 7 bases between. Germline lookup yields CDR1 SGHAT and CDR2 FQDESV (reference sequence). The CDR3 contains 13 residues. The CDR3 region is CASSLFSTDTQYF. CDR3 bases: TGTGCCAGCAGCTTGTTTAGTACAGATACGCAGTATTTT.